This T cell receptor (beta chain) was sequenced in a study of low-dose radiotherapy and immunotherapy resistance in tumors. About the study: Intravenous cyclophosphamide at 200 mg/m2 preceded radiation and immunotherapy by one day, every two weeks.

Time point described: before trial treatment. Alpha- and beta-chain coverage of first-strand cDNA came from TRAV- and TRBV-specific primers. TCRs were put through roughly 20 PCR cycles of amplification with Phusion. A constant-region primer and the V-primer adapter served as the primer pair. TCRdb itself ran the reads through MiXCR, one entry per CDR3 protein. This table holds 60,000 to 90,000 distinct CDR3 sequences, around a third found once. This clonotype was seen repeatedly, ten times or more. The V and J ends lost 0 bases and 11 bases respectively, with 11 bases between them. This CDR3 is built from 13 residues. Germline CDR1 reads GTSNPN; CDR2 reads SVGIG (reference sequence).

The TCR comes from a female donor with ovarian cancer. This material consisted of PBMCs, taken before treatment. The chain carries TRBV30 and TRBJ1-6; D not resolved. CDR3 nucleotides: TGTGCCTGGAGTGTAAAGGTTCTGGCACCCCTCCACTTT. As protein: CAWSVKVLAPLHF.